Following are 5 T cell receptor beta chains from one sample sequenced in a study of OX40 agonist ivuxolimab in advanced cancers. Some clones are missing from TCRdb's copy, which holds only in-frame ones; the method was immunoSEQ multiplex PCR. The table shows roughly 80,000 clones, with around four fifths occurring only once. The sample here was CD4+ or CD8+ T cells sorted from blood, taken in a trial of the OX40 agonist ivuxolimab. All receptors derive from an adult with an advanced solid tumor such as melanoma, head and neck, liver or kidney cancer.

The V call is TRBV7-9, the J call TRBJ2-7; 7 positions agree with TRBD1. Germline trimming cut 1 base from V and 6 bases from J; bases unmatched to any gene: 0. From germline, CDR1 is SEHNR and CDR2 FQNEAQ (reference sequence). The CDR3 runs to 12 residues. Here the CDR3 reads CASSLDRGEQYF. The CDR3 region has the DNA TGTGCCAGCAGCTTAGACAGGGGCGAGCAGTACTTC.

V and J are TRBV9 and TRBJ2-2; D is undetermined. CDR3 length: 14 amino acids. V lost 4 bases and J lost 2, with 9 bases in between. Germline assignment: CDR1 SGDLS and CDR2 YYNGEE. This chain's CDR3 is CASSPLLNTGELFF. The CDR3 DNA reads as TGTGCCAGCAGCCCTTTACTAAACACCGGGGAGCTGTTTTTT.

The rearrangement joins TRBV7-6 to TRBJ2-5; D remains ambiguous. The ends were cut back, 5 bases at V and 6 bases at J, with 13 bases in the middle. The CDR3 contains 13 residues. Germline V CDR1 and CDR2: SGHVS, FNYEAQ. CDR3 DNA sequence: TGTGCCAGCAGCCCCCTTACTGCGCAGACCCAGTACTTC. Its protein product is CASSPLTAQTQYF.

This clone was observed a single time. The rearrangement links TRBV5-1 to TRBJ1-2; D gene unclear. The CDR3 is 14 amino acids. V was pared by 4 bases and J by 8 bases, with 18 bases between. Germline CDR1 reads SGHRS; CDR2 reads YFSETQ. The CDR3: CASSLQVQAYGYTF. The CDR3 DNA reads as TGCGCCAGCAGCCTTCAAGTTCAGGCGTACGGCTACACCTTC.

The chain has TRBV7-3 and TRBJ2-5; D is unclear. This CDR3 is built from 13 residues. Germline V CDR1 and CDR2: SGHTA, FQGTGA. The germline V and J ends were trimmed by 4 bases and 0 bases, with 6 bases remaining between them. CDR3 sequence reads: CASSSGNQETQYF. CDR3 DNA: TGTGCCAGCAGCTCGGGCAACCAAGAGACCCAGTACTTC. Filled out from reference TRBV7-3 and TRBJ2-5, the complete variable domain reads GAGVSQTPSNKVTEKGKYVELRCDPISGHTALYWYRQSLGQGPEFLIYFQGTGAADDSGLPNDRFFAVRPEGSVSTLKIQRTERGDSAVYLCASSSGNQETQYFGPGTRLLVL.